A selection of T cell receptor beta chains follows, all from one sample in a study of cytomegalovirus exposure and HLA in healthy donors. Method: immunoSEQ multiplex PCR; TCRdb's copy keeps in-frame clones and lacks some. Here the sample spans roughly 190,000 clones, about 84% being singletons. The sequencing input was PBMCs. These receptors came from a woman in her twenties or thirties in good health and CMV-seropositive. Each CDR3 is given without its conserved first and last residue. The D gene is left open where the match is weak.

d_call j_call v_call cdr3_aa
- TRBJ2-1 TRBV4-3 ASSTQAERSYNEQF
- TRBJ1-4 TRBV25-1 ASSERGEKLF
TRBD1 TRBJ2-5 TRBV7-2 ASSLVQGARGSIQETQY
- TRBJ2-7 TRBV7-9 SSSLETGYEQY
TRBD1 TRBJ1-4 TRBV10-3 AISETTGNEKLF
TRBD1 TRBJ2-6 TRBV5-1 ASSRGQGVESGANVLT
- TRBJ2-7 TRBV6-1 ASRTVLGEQY
TRBD2 TRBJ2-7 TRBV7-8 ASSYLAGGFYEQY
TRBD2 TRBJ2-1 TRBV28 ASSFGGLAEVWGEQF
- TRBJ2-7 TRBV6-5 ASSLGQLGYEQY
TRBD2 TRBJ2-7 TRBV6-5 ASSYSSGGAGQY
TRBD1 TRBJ2-1 TRBV7-9 ASNQGVGKSYNEQF
- TRBJ2-5 TRBV7-2 ASSDDGGSGETQY
- TRBJ1-3 TRBV6-5 ASSYYNGNTIY
- TRBJ2-1 TRBV6-1 ASSEAWANEQF
TRBD1 TRBJ2-1 TRBV9 ASSTGTGVYNEQF
TRBD1 TRBJ1-4 TRBV27 ASRTGGNEKLF
TRBD2 TRBJ2-1 TRBV28 ASSILRDYNNEQF
- TRBJ2-5 TRBV7-2 ASSSLGLSVETQY
TRBD1 TRBJ1-2 TRBV6-6 ASSDRGNYGYT
TRBD2 - TRBV18 ASSPGLAGEDSYEQY
- TRBJ2-5 TRBV25-1 ASSESNSRRETQY
TRBD1 TRBJ1-1 TRBV10-3 AISESRGTNTEAF
- TRBJ2-7 TRBV19 ASSWASPMPGEQY
- TRBJ1-4 TRBV6-1 ASTGPEKLF
- TRBJ1-5 TRBV7-7 ASSLDGGRVQPQH
TRBD2 TRBJ2-1 TRBV28 ASSDLRGLAGSRDEQF
TRBD1 TRBJ1-4 TRBV10-3 AISANRGVSEKLF
- TRBJ1-1 TRBV19 ASSRAYNTEAF
- TRBJ2-5 TRBV2 ASAPRRNQETQY
TRBD2 TRBJ2-5 TRBV5-4 ASSLWLAGDETQY
- TRBJ1-4 TRBV19 ASSIDGGEEKLF
TRBD1 TRBJ1-1 TRBV30 AWRPRDRGPNTEAF
- TRBJ1-2 TRBV29-1 SVQGQEDNYGYT
TRBD2 TRBJ2-7 TRBV28 VSSFGGWRELAYEQY
TRBD2 TRBJ2-7 TRBV28 ASSLAVGSGRSGEQY
TRBD1 TRBJ1-6 TRBV7-2 ASSLATGGNSPLH
TRBD1 TRBJ1-1 TRBV28 ASSPFARDRDTEAF
TRBD1 TRBJ2-1 TRBV6-1 ASTQGTGRHNEQF
- TRBJ2-5 TRBV2 ASRREAGQETQY
TRBD1 TRBJ1-1 TRBV2 ASGRDRVRGSTEAF
- TRBJ2-6 TRBV6-5 ASSFSDGGANVLT